This TCR beta chain was sequenced for a study of tumor-infiltrating lymphocytes in primary liver carcinoma. Reverse transcription of roughly 480 ng total RNA with a constant-region primer produced TCR beta cDNA. Researchers made the TCR beta libraries by running three nested multiplex PCR rounds with slightly modified ARM-PCR. A C-beta reverse primer was combined with TRBV1-TRBV30 forward primers in the first two PCR rounds, and each round had approximately 10 cycles. TCRdb independently ran MiXCR on the multiplex PCR reads; one entry per CDR3 protein. The sample contains about 97,000 distinct CDR3 sequences, more than 65% of which appear only once. In this sample, this clonotype turned up a few times. CDR3 length: 13 residues. The V end was cut by 7 bases, the J end by 4 bases, with 12 bases between. Germline CDR1 and CDR2: MDHEN and SYDVKM. Unsorted bulk tissue of about 17-32 mg yielded co-extracted RNA and DNA.

This sequence joins TRBV28 and TRBJ2-3; unclear D gene. This receptor was obtained from a woman in her sixties or seventies with primary liver carcinoma and hepatitis B virus infection. What was sequenced was liver tumor tissue from sampling region 2. Documented subset: tumor region T2, inferior pole. The CDR3 loop is CASTSRLPDTQYF. CDR3 DNA sequence: TGTGCCAGCACCTCGAGGTTGCCAGATACGCAGTATTTT.